Listed below are T cell receptor beta chains from one sample, sequenced in a study of cytomegalovirus exposure and HLA in healthy donors. Libraries were prepared by immunoSEQ multiplex PCR; TCRdb keeps only in-frame clonotypes and omits some of them. The sample carries 200,000 to 250,000 clones, about 83% recorded once. Sample: PBMCs. All receptors derive from a girl between 5 and 17 years old in good health and CMV-seronegative. CDR3s include the opening cysteine and the closing phenylalanine or tryptophan. The order of the fields is clone size, D gene, J gene, V gene, CDR3 DNA, CDR3 protein. A D gene is named only where the DNA matches it firmly. Clone size, where shown, is once, few, many, or a class for clones that have expanded.

size: few
D: TRBD2
J: TRBJ2-7
V: TRBV10-3
DNA: TGTGCCATCAGGGACGGGACTAGCGGGAGCTACGAGCAGTACTTC
CDR3: CAIRDGTSGSYEQYF

size: -
D: -
J: TRBJ1-6
V: TRBV10-1
DNA: TGCGCCAGCAGTGCAGGTTTTGATTCACCCCTCCACTTT
CDR3: CASSAGFDSPLHF

size: few
D: TRBD1
J: TRBJ2-7
V: TRBV19
DNA: TGTGCCAGTAGTCGACGACAGGGGGCCTACGAGCAGTACTTC
CDR3: CASSRRQGAYEQYF

size: -
D: -
J: TRBJ2-3
V: TRBV18
DNA: TGTGCCAGCTCACCAATCAGGAGCACAGATACGCAGTATTTT
CDR3: CASSPIRSTDTQYF

size: -
D: TRBD1
J: TRBJ1-3
V: TRBV6-8
DNA: TGTGCCAGCAGTTACTCGAAGGGGACAGGGGAGATGATCTCTGGAAACACCATATATTTT
CDR3: CASSYSKGTGEMISGNTIYF

size: few
D: -
J: TRBJ1-4
V: TRBV6-5
DNA: TGTGCCAGCAGCCCCGGGAGGGCTGGAGGTGAAAAACTGTTTTTT
CDR3: CASSPGRAGGEKLFF

size: -
D: -
J: TRBJ2-2
V: TRBV30
DNA: TGTGCCTGGTCTAGGGGCCTGAACACCGGGGAGCTGTTTTTT
CDR3: CAWSRGLNTGELFF

size: -
D: -
J: TRBJ1-1
V: TRBV7-6
DNA: TGTGCCAGCAGCTCGGCGGGTACGCAAACTGAAGCTTTCTTT
CDR3: CASSSAGTQTEAFF

size: -
D: TRBD1
J: TRBJ2-7
V: TRBV29-1
DNA: TGCAGCGTGAGGGACAGCTCCTACGAGCAGTACTTC
CDR3: CSVRDSSYEQYF

size: -
D: -
J: TRBJ1-1
V: TRBV9
DNA: TGTGCCAGCAGCGTGGTACAGGGTGAAGCTTTCTTT
CDR3: CASSVVQGEAFF

size: -
D: -
J: TRBJ1-5
V: TRBV19
DNA: TGTGCCAGTAGTAGTCACAGGGCCTCCAATCAGCCCCAGCATTTT
CDR3: CASSSHRASNQPQHF

size: -
D: TRBD1
J: TRBJ1-2
V: TRBV30
DNA: TGTGCCTGGACGGGACAGGCTTACTCTGGCTACACCTTC
CDR3: CAWTGQAYSGYTF

size: -
D: -
J: TRBJ2-2
V: TRBV10-3
DNA: TGTGCCATCAAGGGCAGGGCCCGGGGGGAGCTGTTTTTT
CDR3: CAIKGRARGELFF

size: -
D: -
J: TRBJ2-3
V: TRBV7-8
DNA: TGTGCCAGCAGCGTTAATCGAGATACGCAGTATTTT
CDR3: CASSVNRDTQYF

size: -
D: -
J: TRBJ2-3
V: TRBV10-1
DNA: TGCGCCAGCAGTGCACCGGGACTCCCGCCAGATACGCAGTATTTT
CDR3: CASSAPGLPPDTQYF

size: -
D: TRBD1
J: TRBJ1-1
V: TRBV18
DNA: TGTGCCAGCTCACCATTGCGACAGGGGCGGCTCATGAACACTGAAGCTTTCTTT
CDR3: CASSPLRQGRLMNTEAFF

size: -
D: TRBD2
J: TRBJ2-1
V: TRBV7-3
DNA: TGTGCCAGCAGCTTAGGCTTAGCGGGGGCATACAATGAGCAGTTCTTC
CDR3: CASSLGLAGAYNEQFF